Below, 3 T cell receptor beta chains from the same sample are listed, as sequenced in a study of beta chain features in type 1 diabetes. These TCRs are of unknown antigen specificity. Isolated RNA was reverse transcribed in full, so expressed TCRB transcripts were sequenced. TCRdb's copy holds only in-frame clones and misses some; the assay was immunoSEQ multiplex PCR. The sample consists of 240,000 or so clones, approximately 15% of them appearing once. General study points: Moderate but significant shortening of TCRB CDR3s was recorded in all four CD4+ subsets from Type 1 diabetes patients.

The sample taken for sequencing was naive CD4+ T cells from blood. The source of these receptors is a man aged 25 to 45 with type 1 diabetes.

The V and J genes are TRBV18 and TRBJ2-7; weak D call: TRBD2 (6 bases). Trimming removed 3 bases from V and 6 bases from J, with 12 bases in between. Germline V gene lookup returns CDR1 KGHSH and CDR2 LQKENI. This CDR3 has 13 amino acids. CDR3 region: CASSPPVRGEQYF. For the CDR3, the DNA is TGTGCCAGCTCACCCCCCGTGCGGGGCGAGCAGTACTTC. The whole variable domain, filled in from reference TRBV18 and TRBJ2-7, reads NAGVMQNPRHLVRRRGQEARLRCSPMKGHSHVYWYRQLPEEGLKFMVYLQKENIIDESGMPKERFSAEFPKEGPSILRIQQVVRGDSAAYFCASSPPVRGEQYFGPGTRLTVT.

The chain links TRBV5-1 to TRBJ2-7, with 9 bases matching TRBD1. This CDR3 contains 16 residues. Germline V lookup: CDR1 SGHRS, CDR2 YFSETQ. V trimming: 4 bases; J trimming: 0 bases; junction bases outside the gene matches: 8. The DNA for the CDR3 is TGCGCCAGCAGCCAAAAGGACAGGGGATACTCCTACGAGCAGTACTTC. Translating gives CASSQKDRGYSYEQYF.

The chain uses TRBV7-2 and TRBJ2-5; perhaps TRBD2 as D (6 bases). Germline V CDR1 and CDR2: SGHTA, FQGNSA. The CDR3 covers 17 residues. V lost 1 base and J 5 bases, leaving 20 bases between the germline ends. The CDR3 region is CASSLGSPREDGETQYF. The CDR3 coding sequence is TGTGCCAGCAGCTTAGGATCCCCCAGGGAGGATGGGGAGACCCAGTACTTC.